This entry describes one T cell receptor beta chain. Its matching antigen is unknown. The data were taken from a study of CD8+ T cells in alopecia areata. Overall study context: Twice a day, 5 to 10 mg of oral tofacitinib was administered to treated patients. Notes on the study in general: It was less clear whether patients shared TCRs than it was in mice, possibly because of HLA.

Sampling of alopecia areata patients yielded lesional scalp punch biopsies as well as peripheral blood. V lost 3 bases, J lost 6 bases, and 13 bases lay in between. CDR3 size: 14 residues. Germline loops: CDR1 MGHRA, CDR2 YSYEKL. Reverse transcribed after extraction, RNA yielded cDNA as the sequencing template. The data were produced by immunoSEQ multiplex PCR, yet TCRdb's version contains in-frame clones alone and is incomplete. The sample consists of approximately 11,000 clones, roughly 57% of them appearing once. This sequence was found in a human donor with alopecia areata. The rearrangement uses TRBV4-1 and TRBJ2-3; no clear D. Sample: skin. The DNA of the CDR3 is TGCGCCAGCAGCCATGTCGCGATAGGGGATACGCAGTATTTT. Its protein product is CASSHVAIGDTQYF.